These 11 T cell receptor beta chains originate from one sample sequenced in a study of patients and donors after allogeneic stem cell transplantation. TCRdb itself ran the RT-PCR reads through MiXCR, one entry per CDR3 protein. The sample contains about 200,000 distinct CDR3 sequences, around two fifths of which appear only once. Sample: blood, either unsorted or a sorted T cell fraction (not recorded which). Receptors were obtained from a human donor who was either an allogeneic HSCT recipient or a stem cell or donor lymphocyte infusion donor (not recorded which). It is not recorded whose cells these are; they may come from a transplant donor.

The chain couples TRBV7-6 to TRBJ2-2; D gene unclear. The germline V and J ends were trimmed by 7 bases and 1 base, with 10 bases remaining between them. Germline CDR1 and CDR2: SGHVS and FNYEAQ. The CDR3 runs to 14 residues. In DNA, the CDR3 is TGTGCCAGCAATGATAATTTGAACACCGGGGAGCTGTTTTTT. Its translation is CASNDNLNTGELFF. Drawing the rest from reference TRBV7-6 and TRBJ2-2, the complete variable domain is GAGVSQSPRYKVTKRGQDVALRCDPISGHVSLYWYRQALGQGPEFLTYFNYEAQQDKSGLPNDRFSAERPEGSISTLTIQRTEQRDSAMYRCASNDNLNTGELFFGEGSRLTVL.

The chain recombines TRBV25-1 with TRBJ2-7, with TRBD1 identical over 7 bases. Unmatched junction bases numbered 7, after V lost 3 bases and J lost 5 bases. The CDR3 length is 14 residues. The germline CDR1 and CDR2 sequences are MGHDK and SYGVNS. CDR3 sequence reads: CASSDTTGTNEQYF. CDR3 DNA: TGTGCCAGCAGTGACACGACAGGGACGAACGAGCAGTACTTC.

The chain recombines TRBV27 with TRBJ2-7, with TRBD2 as a possible D gene (5 bases). Per germline, CDR1 MNHEY and CDR2 SMNVEV (reference sequence). This CDR3 spans 13 amino acids. Trimming took off 3 bases at V and 3 bases at J, with 9 bases between the two ends. The CDR3 DNA is TGTGCCAGCAGTTTCGGACTCCACTACGAGCAGTACTTC. Its protein product is CASSFGLHYEQYF.

The V gene is TRBV6-2 or TRBV6-3, the J gene TRBJ2-1, with TRBD1 as a possible D gene (6 bases). The CDR3 is 14 amino acids. Germline CDR1 and CDR2: MNHEY and SVGEGT. Trimming pared 2 bases from V and 9 bases from J, leaving 14 bases between. The CDR3 nucleotides are TGTGCCAGCAGTTACCAGGGCAGGGGCACTGAGCAGTTCTTC. This sequence encodes CASSYQGRGTEQFF.

J is TRBJ2-3 and V is TRBV12-3 or TRBV12-4; D is perhaps TRBD2 (5 bases). V gave up 1 base and J gave up 2 bases, with 7 bases separating them. The CDR3 contains 14 residues. The CDR3 sequence is CASSLEGDTDTQYF. CDR3 nucleotide sequence: TGTGCCAGCAGTTTAGAGGGAGACACAGATACGCAGTATTTT.

The chain has TRBV7-9 and TRBJ1-3; D perhaps matches TRBD1 (6 bases). The V gene lost 7 bases and the J gene lost 0 bases, with 31 bases spanning the gap. CDR1 is SEHNR, CDR2 FQNEAQ, per germline (reference sequence). The CDR3 extends over 21 amino acids. The CDR3 DNA reads as TGTGCCAGCACCTCCCTTAGAGCAGGGGTTTCTATAACCCTCTCTGGAAACACCATATATTTT. Its translation is CASTSLRAGVSITLSGNTIYF.

This chain joins TRBV12-3 or TRBV12-4 and TRBJ1-2; D possibly corresponds to TRBD1 (5 bases). The CDR3 runs to 13 residues. V shed 3 bases and J shed 5 bases, with 10 bases lying between them. Written as DNA, the CDR3 is TGTGCCAGCAGTTTCAGGGACGGATATGGCTACACCTTC. This sequence encodes CASSFRDGYGYTF.

Details on this clonotype: One end of the junction is discordant with germline, which a read error may explain. This chain links TRBV7-7 with TRBJ2-1, with TRBD2 identical over 11 bases. Germline V lookup: CDR1 SSHAT, CDR2 FNYEAQ (reference sequence). CDR3 length: 17 residues. This CDR3 reads CASSLGTSGDSYNEQFF. CDR3 coding DNA: TGTGCTAGCAGCTTAGGGACTAGCGGAGACTCCTACAATGAGCAGTTCTTC.

The V gene is TRBV5-1, the J gene TRBJ1-1, with D hard to call. CDR3 length: 15 amino acids. Trimming stripped 4 bases from V and 2 bases from J, with 15 bases between. The germline gives CDR1 SGHRS, CDR2 YFSETQ. The CDR3 DNA reads TGCGCCAGCAGCCCGCGCGAAGTAGTAAACACTGAAGCTTTCTTT. Translating it yields CASSPREVVNTEAFF.

J is TRBJ2-7 and V is TRBV4-2; D might be TRBD2 (5 bases). With 5 bases removed from V and 6 bases from J, the gap between germline ends came to 29 bases. CDR1 and CDR2 from the germline V gene are LGHNA and YNFKEQ. The CDR3 is 18 residues long. The CDR3 loop reads CASSKGDDIRGGGSEQYF. In nucleotides, the CDR3 is TGTGCCAGCAGCAAAGGAGACGACATCAGAGGAGGAGGCAGCGAGCAGTACTTC.

The chain recombines TRBV12-3 or TRBV12-4 with TRBJ1-4; 7 nucleotides agree with TRBD1. The CDR3 is made up of 17 amino acids. J lost 7 bases, V lost 3 bases, and 14 bases had no gene match. The chain's CDR3 is CASSLGPSGGQGEKLFF. The CDR3 DNA reads TGTGCCAGCAGTTTGGGTCCCTCAGGGGGGCAGGGTGAAAAACTGTTTTTT.